This is a list of T cell receptor beta chains from one sample in a study of shared clonotypes between healthy human individuals. Repertoires were generated with immunoSEQ multiplex PCR, while TCRdb's copy carries only in-frame clones and drops some. The repertoire has roughly 2,500,000 clones, over 85% of them found once; the top ten carry about 0.39%. Sequenced input: naive CD4+ T cells from PBMCs. The source of these receptors is a man younger than 35 in good health. Some clones in this sample may be carry-over from other donors' samples. The CDR3 runs from the conserved cysteine through the conserved F or W. D genes are given only for firm matches. The size field is filled for only some rows; it gives once, few, many or a size class.

J: TRBJ2-7; size: .; D: .; V: TRBV9; length: 15; CDR3: CASSPGQLFSYEQYF; DNA: TGTGCCAGCAGCCCGGGGCAACTCTTCTCCTACGAGCAGTACTTC
J: TRBJ1-1; size: .; D: .; V: TRBV7-3; length: 13; CDR3: CASSLSGSTEAFF; DNA: TGTGCCAGCAGCTTATCGGGAAGCACTGAAGCTTTCTTT
J: TRBJ1-2; size: .; D: TRBD1; V: TRBV4-1; length: 15; CDR3: CASSPGTGREYGYTF; DNA: TGCGCCAGCAGCCCGGGGACAGGGAGGGAGTATGGCTACACCTTC
J: TRBJ1-2; size: .; D: .; V: TRBV19; length: 14; CDR3: CASSVGLEFHGYTF; DNA: TGTGCCAGTAGCGTGGGGTTGGAGTTTCATGGCTACACCTTC
J: TRBJ2-7; size: .; D: .; V: TRBV19; length: 15; CDR3: CASSTQGQRGDEQYF; DNA: TGTGCCAGTAGTACCCAGGGGCAACGAGGGGACGAGCAGTACTTC
J: TRBJ1-2; size: .; D: .; V: TRBV7-9; length: 14; CDR3: CASSRQYDPPGYTF; DNA: TGTGCCAGCAGCCGACAGTACGACCCACCCGGCTACACCTTC
J: TRBJ2-5; size: once; D: .; V: TRBV18; length: 12; CDR3: CASSRTLETQYF; DNA: TGTGCCAGCTCTCGAACCTTAGAGACCCAGTACTTC
J: TRBJ2-6; size: .; D: .; V: TRBV10-3; length: 16; CDR3: CAISSPSGSGANVLTF; DNA: TGTGCCATCAGTAGCCCCTCGGGCTCTGGGGCCAACGTCCTGACTTTC
J: TRBJ2-1; size: .; D: .; V: TRBV27; length: 15; CDR3: CASRSLEELYNEQFF; DNA: TGTGCCAGCAGGTCACTAGAAGAACTTTACAATGAGCAGTTCTTC
J: TRBJ1-1; size: .; D: .; V: TRBV29-1; length: 11; CDR3: CSVGTSTEAFF; DNA: TGCAGCGTTGGGACATCCACTGAAGCTTTCTTT
J: TRBJ1-1; size: .; D: .; V: TRBV29-1; length: 13; CDR3: CSVEGLLLTEAFF; DNA: TGCAGCGTTGAAGGGCTCCTCCTGACTGAAGCTTTCTTT
J: TRBJ1-1; size: .; D: .; V: TRBV28; length: 14; CDR3: CASSLHRADTEAFF; DNA: TGTGCCAGCAGTTTGCACAGGGCGGACACTGAAGCTTTCTTT
J: TRBJ2-7; size: .; D: TRBD2; V: TRBV28; length: 15; CDR3: CASRRLAGGSYEQYF; DNA: TGTGCCAGTCGCCGACTAGCGGGAGGCTCCTACGAGCAGTACTTC
J: TRBJ2-7; size: .; D: .; V: TRBV18; length: 14; CDR3: CASSPVGKEGEQYF; DNA: TGTGCCAGCTCACCCGTGGGGAAGGAGGGGGAGCAGTACTTC
J: TRBJ2-7; size: .; D: .; V: TRBV14; length: 15; CDR3: CASSRSPGNSYEQYF; DNA: TGTGCCAGCAGCCGATCACCCGGGAATTCCTACGAGCAGTACTTC
J: TRBJ2-7; size: .; D: .; V: TRBV28; length: 12; CDR3: CASSGGKYEQYF; DNA: TGTGCCAGCAGTGGCGGGAAATACGAGCAGTACTTC
J: TRBJ2-1; size: .; D: TRBD1; V: TRBV7-8; length: 15; CDR3: CASRTGTGVGYEQFF; DNA: TGTGCCAGCAGGACGGGGACAGGGGTAGGTTATGAGCAGTTCTTC
J: TRBJ2-7; size: .; D: .; V: TRBV14; length: 13; CDR3: CASSPTYFAGQYF; DNA: TGTGCCAGCAGCCCCACCTACTTCGCCGGGCAGTACTTC
J: TRBJ2-5; size: few; D: TRBD1; V: TRBV29-1; length: 13; CDR3: CSVYRGAQETQYF; DNA: TGCAGCGTGTACAGGGGGGCTCAAGAGACCCAGTACTTC
J: TRBJ2-3; size: .; D: TRBD2; V: TRBV5-1; length: 15; CDR3: CASSLGGAGADTQYF; DNA: TGCGCCAGCAGCTTGGGCGGGGCGGGGGCAGATACGCAGTATTTT
J: TRBJ2-7; size: .; D: TRBD1; V: TRBV7-9; length: 16; CDR3: CASSRIPGQGAYEQYF; DNA: TGTGCCAGCAGCCGTATCCCGGGACAGGGGGCGTACGAGCAGTACTTC
J: TRBJ1-4; size: .; D: .; V: TRBV13; length: 13; CDR3: CASSGATNEKLFF; DNA: TGTGCCAGCAGCGGCGCAACTAATGAAAAACTGTTTTTT
J: TRBJ2-6; size: .; D: .; V: TRBV5-8; length: 16; CDR3: CASSLVGVYGANVLTF; DNA: TGTGCCAGCAGCTTGGTTGGGGTATATGGGGCCAACGTCCTGACTTTC
J: TRBJ2-3; size: .; D: .; V: TRBV5-1; length: 16; CDR3: CASSPGAGLLTDTQYF; DNA: TGCGCCAGCAGCCCGGGGGCGGGACTCCTCACAGATACGCAGTATTTT
J: TRBJ1-6; size: .; D: TRBD1; V: TRBV6-5; length: 15; CDR3: CASRLTGTGNSPLHF; DNA: TGTGCCAGCAGGCTAACCGGGACAGGGAATTCACCCCTCCACTTT